Sequencing of this T cell receptor (beta chain) was carried out in a study of blood T cell repertoires in COVID-19. Background on the study: Sites in the United States, Italy and Spain provided acute and convalescent COVID-19 samples. Sources were T cells, B-cell-depleted T cells, or PBMCs; the material itself was cDNA or gDNA.

In the source study's methods: Amplification of reference gene primers provided the estimated nucleated cell counts. Profiled with immunoSEQ multiplex PCR; TCRdb holds only in-frame clones, not every one. V and J calls and clone size come straight from that table; D and trimming were deduced from the DNA. Of 180,000 or so clones listed, approximately 86% are singletons. V shed 8 bases, J shed 8 bases, and the junction held 3 bases outside the gene matches. Germline values: CDR1 ENHRY, CDR2 SYGVKD. The CDR3 runs to 12 residues. Input material: peripheral blood. The rearrangement links TRBV10-3 to TRBJ2-1; 10 bases align to TRBD1. The source is a woman between 50 and 59 years old with acute or convalescent COVID-19. The CDR3 coding sequence is TGTGCCATCGGACAGGGGGAGGATGAGCAGTTCTTC. Its translation is CAIGQGEDEQFF.